This entry is about one T cell receptor beta chain. Germline and junction disagree at one end, which may indicate a read error. CDR1 and CDR2 (germline): MNHNS, SASEGT. The CDR3 consists of 15 residues. The data derive from a study of T cells after yellow fever vaccination. The authors made TCR cDNA by 5'RACE template switching, adding a universal primer site and UMIs. Each CDR3 protein is one row after TCRdb ran MiXCR on the 5' RACE reads. The sample records over 85,000 distinct CDR3 sequences, roughly 10% being singletons. General observations from the study: Abundant bulk-population clonotypes could contaminate the FACS-sorted repertoires. There was a small share of clonotypes that showed up in both the CD4 and CD8 compartments.

Sequencing was performed on CD8+ T cells not binding an NS4B(214-222) dextramer, sorted from PBMCs, taken less than 18 days after the first yellow fever vaccination. This clonotype originated in a man between 18 and 29 years old who received the YFV17D yellow fever vaccine. The V call is TRBV6-1, the J call TRBJ1-4; no clear D. CDR3 residues: CASSEHVAGGENLFF. CDR3 coding DNA: TGTGCCAGCAGTGAACACGTCGCGGGAGGTGAAAACCTGTTTTTT.